A selection of T cell receptor beta chains follows, all from one sample in a study of blood T cell dynamics during melanoma immunotherapy. The repertoire was sequenced with immunoSEQ multiplex PCR; TCRdb's copy has only in-frame clones and lacks some. Here the sample spans roughly 13,000 clones, about 91% being singletons. Material: effector memory CD8+ T cells from blood, obtained from a patient treated with checkpoint blockade. Every receptor here comes from a human donor with melanoma. The CDR3 runs from the conserved cysteine through the conserved F or W. D genes are given only for firm matches. Expanded clones are given a class, and other clones once, few, many or no size at all.

CASRVGAGAEAFF	TGTGCCAGCAGGGTCGGGGCAGGGGCTGAAGCTTTCTTT	.	.	TRBV27	13	TRBJ1-1
CASSEVGWGVSDYGYTF	TGTGCCAGCAGTGAAGTCGGGTGGGGGGTCAGCGACTATGGCTACACCTTC	.	.	TRBV6-1	17	TRBJ1-2
CTSSQVREAFF	TGCACCAGCAGCCAAGTTAGGGAAGCTTTCTTT	once	.	TRBV1	11	TRBJ1-1
CASSPVGDHSGNTIYF	TGTGCCAGCAGTCCCGTCGGGGACCACTCTGGAAACACCATATATTTT	.	.	TRBV28	16	TRBJ1-3
CASSLAGTRSSYEQYF	TGTGCCAGCAGCTTGGCAGGGACTAGGAGCTCCTACGAGCAGTACTTC	.	TRBD2	TRBV5-4	16	TRBJ2-7
CASSIGPREAFF	TGTGCCAGTAGTATAGGGCCACGTGAAGCTTTCTTT	.	.	TRBV19	12	TRBJ1-1
CASSEMNTEAFF	TGTGCCAGCAGCGAAATGAACACTGAAGCTTTCTTT	once	.	TRBV7-2	12	TRBJ1-1
CASSSRTGYYEQYF	TGTGCCAGCAGTTCGAGGACAGGCTACTACGAGCAGTACTTC	.	TRBD1	TRBV28	14	TRBJ2-7
CASSLDGTVTGELFF	TGTGCCAGCAGCTTGGATGGGACAGTGACCGGGGAGCTGTTTTTT	.	TRBD1	TRBV5-4	15	TRBJ2-2
CASRGGTGYSTDTQYF	TGTGCCAGCAGGGGGGGGACAGGATATAGCACAGATACGCAGTATTTT	.	.	TRBV2	16	TRBJ2-3
CASSSGHRIGETQYF	TGTGCCAGCAGTTCGGGACATAGGATCGGGGAGACCCAGTACTTC	.	.	TRBV6-5	15	TRBJ2-5
CASSFVAGGPEKTQYF	TGCGCCAGCAGCTTCGTAGCGGGAGGGCCCGAGAAGACCCAGTACTTC	once	TRBD2	TRBV4-1	16	TRBJ2-5
CASSGTNTGELFF	TGTGCCAGCAGTGGGACTAACACCGGGGAGCTGTTTTTT	.	.	TRBV28	13	TRBJ2-2
CASNYQGGHGPQHF	TGTGCCAGCAATTATCAGGGAGGGCATGGGCCCCAGCATTTT	once	.	TRBV27	14	TRBJ1-5
CASSLGPSSYNEQFF	TGTGCCAGCAGCTTGGGACCCTCCTCCTACAATGAGCAGTTCTTC	.	.	TRBV5-6	15	TRBJ2-1
CASSVTTGRTQYF	TGTGCCAGCAGCGTTACTACAGGGAGGACGCAGTATTTT	.	.	TRBV9	13	TRBJ2-3
CASSLRAGGDTQYF	TGTGCCAGCAGCTTAAGGGCAGGGGGCGATACGCAGTATTTT	.	TRBD1	TRBV11-2	14	TRBJ2-3
CASKETAMSSYNEQFF	TGTGCCAGCAAAGAGACCGCTATGAGCTCCTACAATGAGCAGTTCTTC	.	.	TRBV27	16	TRBJ2-1
CASSPGLAVNTGELFF	TGTGCCAGCAGCCCGGGACTAGCGGTTAACACCGGGGAGCTGTTTTTT	.	TRBD2	TRBV5-4	16	TRBJ2-2
CASSWDRSYEQYF	TGTGCCAGCAGCTGGGACCGTTCCTACGAGCAGTACTTC	.	.	TRBV5-5	13	TRBJ2-7
CASSGTEYRTDTQYF	TGTGCCAGCAGCGGAACCGAATATCGCACAGATACGCAGTATTTT	.	.	TRBV9	15	TRBJ2-3
CAWKDRGNTEAFF	TGTGCCTGGAAAGACAGGGGGAACACTGAAGCTTTCTTT	.	TRBD1	TRBV30	13	TRBJ1-1
CASSSSGSWQYF	TGTGCCAGCAGCTCTAGCGGGAGCTGGCAGTATTTT	.	TRBD2	TRBV9	12	TRBJ2-3
CASSSPGQQFF	TGTGCCAGCAGTTCCCCGGGACAGCAGTTCTTC	.	.	TRBV27	11	TRBJ2-1
CASSLQSSYEQYF	TGTGCCAGCAGTCTCCAGAGCTCCTACGAGCAGTACTTC	once	.	TRBV27	13	TRBJ2-7
CATSRLPGHGFQPQHF	TGTGCCACCAGCAGACTCCCGGGACACGGGTTTCAGCCCCAGCATTTT	.	.	TRBV15	16	TRBJ1-5
CASSPDRVNTEAFF	TGCGCCAGCAGCCCGGACAGGGTGAACACTGAAGCTTTCTTT	few	TRBD1	TRBV10-1	14	TRBJ1-1
CASSYSTLAGGETQYF	TGTGCCAGCAGTTACTCGACCTTAGCGGGAGGAGAGACCCAGTACTTC	.	TRBD2	TRBV6-5	16	TRBJ2-5
CASSQGGNQPQHF	TGCGCCAGCAGCCAAGGGGGGAATCAGCCCCAGCATTTT	.	.	TRBV5-1	13	TRBJ1-5
CASNLGGGAYEQYF	TGTGCCAGCAACTTAGGCGGAGGTGCCTACGAGCAGTACTTC	.	.	TRBV19	14	TRBJ2-7
CASSLSTAPYEQYF	TGTGCCAGCAGTTTATCGACAGCCCCTTACGAGCAGTACTTC	once	.	TRBV27	14	TRBJ2-7
CASSLGQGASYEQYF	TGTGCCAGCAGTCTCGGGCAGGGGGCTTCCTACGAGCAGTACTTC	.	TRBD1	TRBV27	15	TRBJ2-7
CASSIVGTPGNTIYF	TGTGCCAGTAGTATAGTGGGGACTCCTGGAAACACCATATATTTT	.	.	TRBV19	15	TRBJ1-3
CASSMDRGETQYF	TGTGCCAGTAGTATGGACAGGGGGGAGACCCAGTACTTC	.	TRBD1	TRBV19	13	TRBJ2-5
CASSLSSSGANVLTF	TGTGCCAGCAGCCTATCCAGCTCTGGGGCCAACGTCCTGACTTTC	.	.	TRBV27	15	TRBJ2-6
CASSLPSYNEQFF	TGTGCCAGCTCTCTTCCCTCCTACAATGAGCAGTTCTTC	.	.	TRBV18	13	TRBJ2-1
CASSLTGDTEAFF	TGTGCCAGCAGTTTAACAGGGGACACTGAAGCTTTCTTT	.	TRBD1	TRBV6-5	13	TRBJ1-1
CASSGYRGEAFF	TGTGCCAGCAGTGGATACAGGGGAGAAGCTTTCTTT	.	TRBD1	TRBV6-5	12	TRBJ1-1
CASRATSSGELFF	TGTGCCAGCAGAGCGACTAGCTCCGGGGAGCTGTTTTTT	.	TRBD2	TRBV27	13	TRBJ2-2
CASSGGTSQETQYF	TGTGCCAGCAGTGGGGGAACGAGCCAAGAGACCCAGTACTTC	.	.	TRBV27	14	TRBJ2-5
CATSRASGRPNSGELFF	TGTGCCACCAGCAGGGCTTCGGGACGACCGAACTCCGGGGAGCTGTTTTTT	.	.	TRBV15	17	TRBJ2-2
CASSNARGVNTEAFF	TGTGCCAGTAGTAACGCGAGGGGAGTCAACACTGAAGCTTTCTTT	.	.	TRBV19	15	TRBJ1-1
CASIPGAMNTEAFF	TGTGCCAGCATACCAGGGGCCATGAACACTGAAGCTTTCTTT	.	.	TRBV27	14	TRBJ1-1
CASGVGEVFITDTQYF	TGTGCCAGCGGAGTGGGGGAAGTTTTTATCACAGATACGCAGTATTTT	.	.	TRBV7-6	16	TRBJ2-3
CASSPSETQYF	TGTGCCAGCAGCCCGTCTGAGACCCAGTACTTC	.	.	TRBV25-1	11	TRBJ2-5
CASSQGAGEEYNEQFF	TGTGCCAGCAGCCAGGGCGCGGGCGAAGAATACAATGAGCAGTTCTTC	.	.	TRBV11-3	16	TRBJ2-1
CASSLAAAGGPETQYF	TGTGCCAGCAGCTTAGCTGCCGCGGGAGGGCCGGAGACCCAGTACTTC	.	TRBD2	TRBV7-9	16	TRBJ2-5
CASSHPDNQETQYF	TGTGCCAGCAGCCACCCGGACAACCAAGAGACCCAGTACTTC	.	.	TRBV7-9	14	TRBJ2-5
CASSEVGRPYEQYF	TGTGCCAGCAGTGAAGTGGGGAGACCCTACGAGCAGTACTTC	.	.	TRBV2	14	TRBJ2-7
CASSQEGLADSYEQYF	TGTGCCAGCAGCCAAGAAGGACTAGCGGACTCCTACGAGCAGTACTTC	.	TRBD2	TRBV14	16	TRBJ2-7
CASSHGPRTGELFF	TGTGCCAGTAGTCACGGTCCGAGGACCGGGGAGCTGTTTTTT	.	.	TRBV19	14	TRBJ2-2
CASIDGVQETQYF	TGTGCCAGCATCGACGGGGTTCAAGAGACCCAGTACTTC	.	.	TRBV7-9	13	TRBJ2-5
CASSKGFDDEKLFF	TGTGCCAGTAGCAAGGGGTTTGACGATGAAAAACTGTTTTTT	once	.	TRBV19	14	TRBJ1-4